These 16 T cell receptor beta chains came from one sample sequenced in a study of sequential checkpoint blockade in melanoma. Treatment of the sample: randomized to nivolumab then ipilimumab (arm A) or the reverse (arm B). Profiling relied on immunoSEQ multiplex PCR, and the TCRdb table lists in-frame clones only, not all of them. Among thousands of clones listed, 30% to 35% were seen once. This sample comprised tumor tissue (inferred from file names), obtained from a patient given nivolumab and ipilimumab in sequence. The receptor set was obtained from a human donor with melanoma.

The genes are TRBV30 and TRBJ1-1; a weak D match, TRBD1 (5 bases). V was shortened by 1 base and J by 2 bases, with 8 bases between the two germline ends. Germline V CDR1 and CDR2: GTSNPN, SVGIG (reference sequence). This CDR3 has 13 amino acids. The CDR3 loop is CAWSEQGNTEAFF. The CDR3 DNA reads TGTGCCTGGAGTGAGCAGGGAAACACTGAAGCTTTCTTT.

The V gene is TRBV19, the J gene TRBJ1-5; D is unresolved. Germline V lookup: CDR1 LNHDA, CDR2 SQIVND (reference sequence). The CDR3 is 16 amino acids. The V end was cut by 0 bases, the J end by 5 bases, with 14 bases between. CDR3 region: CASSIDPGLGDQPQHF. The CDR3 bases are TGTGCCAGTAGTATAGACCCGGGTCTTGGGGATCAGCCCCAGCATTTT.

The chain links TRBV7-7 to TRBJ1-5; 7 bases are a match to TRBD1. With V trimmed by 5 bases and J by 11 bases, 12 bases remained unmatched. Germline V CDR1 and CDR2: SSHAT, FNYEAQ (reference sequence). This CDR3 region has 14 residues. For the CDR3, the DNA is TGTGCCAGCAGCCAAGACGTTTCAGGGGGGGCCCAGCATTTT. It translates to CASSQDVSGGAQHF.

In this sample, this clone turned up a few times. The chain couples TRBV11-3 to TRBJ1-2; tentatively, D is TRBD1 (6 bases). The length of the CDR3 is 15 residues. Trimming shortened V by 3 bases and J by 4 bases, and 15 bases separated the two germline ends. Germline V gene lookup returns CDR1 SGHNT and CDR2 YENEEA. The CDR3 reads CASSLGGAVPYGYTF. CDR3 bases: TGTGCCAGCAGCTTGGGGGGGGCAGTGCCCTATGGCTACACCTTC.

This clone has only a few counts. The chain couples TRBV7-6 to TRBJ2-7, with 12 positions matching TRBD2. Germline V lookup: CDR1 SGHVS, CDR2 FNYEAQ. The J segment lost 0 bases and the V segment lost 5 bases, leaving 5 bases of the junction unmatched. The CDR3 is 16 residues long. The CDR3 protein is CASSPGLAGNSYEQYF. CDR3 in DNA: TGTGCCAGCAGCCCCGGACTAGCGGGGAACTCCTACGAGCAGTACTTC.

This clone was observed a handful of times. The gene calls are TRBV6-8 and TRBJ1-2; TRBD1 is a possible D gene (6 bases). The CDR3 loop spans 14 amino acids. With 2 bases removed from V and 5 bases from J, the gap between germline ends came to 12 bases. From germline, CDR1 is MNHGY and CDR2 SAAAGT. The CDR3: CASSYGQPSYGYTF. CDR3 coding DNA: TGTGCCAGCAGTTACGGACAGCCCTCTTATGGCTACACCTTC.

This clone was seen a handful of times. The genes are TRBV6-8 and TRBJ1-1, with 9 nucleotides matching TRBD1. This CDR3 is 15 amino acids long. J lost 1 base, V lost 6 bases, and 6 bases had no gene match. Germline CDR1 MNHGY, CDR2 SAAAGT. CDR3 residues: CASRGTGLGNTEAFF. Written as DNA, the CDR3 is TGTGCCAGCAGAGGGACAGGGCTGGGGAACACTGAAGCTTTCTTT.

The chain employs TRBV6-8 and TRBJ1-3; D uncertain. V lost 6 bases and J lost 4, with 16 bases in between. The CDR3 spans 15 residues. Germline CDR1 and CDR2: MNHGY and SAAAGT. DNA of the CDR3: TGTGCCAGCAGCCCGCGGGGTCCGAGGGGAAACACCATATATTTT. Translating gives CASSPRGPRGNTIYF.

This clone was seen more than once but under ten times. The chain is built from TRBV11-1 and TRBJ2-7; 13 positions match TRBD2. The V gene end was trimmed by 5 bases and the J gene end by 6 bases; junction bases not matched to a gene: 10. The CDR3 is made up of 16 amino acids. From germline, CDR1 is SGHAT and CDR2 FQDESV (reference sequence). The DNA of the CDR3 is TGTGCCAGCAGCCGAATGACTAGCGGGGGGTTAATCGAGCAGTACTTC. It encodes CASSRMTSGGLIEQYF. The full variable domain, with the rest looked up from reference TRBV11-1 and TRBJ2-7, is EAEVAQSPRYKITEKSQAVAFWCDPISGHATLYWYRQILGQGPELLVQFQDESVVDDSQLPKDRFSAERLKGVDSTLKIQPAELGDSAMYLCASSRMTSGGLIEQYFGPGTRLTVT.

This chain joins TRBV9 and TRBJ2-5; tentatively, D is TRBD1 (5 bases). CDR1 and CDR2 from the germline V gene are SGDLS and YYNGEE. CDR3 length: 14 amino acids. V shed 4 bases and J shed 5 bases, with 15 bases lying between them. The CDR3 DNA follows: TGTGCCAGCAGCCCCGAAGGGGATGGGGAGACCCAGTACTTC. Residues: CASSPEGDGETQYF.

The genes are TRBV12-1 and TRBJ1-1; TRBD1, the table's D call, lacks a check against the DNA. TRBV12-1 is a pseudogene locus. CDR3 length equals 15 residues. Here the CDR3 DNA reads TGTGCCAGCAGCTTTGTTCAGGGGTCGGGGACTGAAGCTTTCTTT. This encodes CASSFVQGSGTEAFF.

The chain joins TRBV19 to TRBJ2-2, with TRBD1 matching over 7 bases. V shed 8 bases and J 3 bases; nucleotides not matched to a gene: 9. This CDR3 is built from 15 residues. The germline V gene encodes CDR1 LNHDA and CDR2 SQIVND (reference sequence). CDR3 sequence reads: CASREGASYTGELFF. CDR3 nucleotides: TGTGCCAGTCGTGAGGGGGCGTCTTACACCGGGGAGCTGTTTTTT.

The chain joins TRBV27 to TRBJ1-1, with no clear D. The germline CDR1 and CDR2 sequences are MNHEY and SMNVEV (reference sequence). V lost 6 bases to trimming and J lost 8 bases, with 16 bases between them. CDR3 length equals 13 residues. CDR3 in DNA: TGTGCCAGCAGCCCTGGGGTAACATACGAAGCTTTCTTT. Its protein product is CASSPGVTYEAFF.

The J gene is TRBJ1-5, the V gene TRBV18; maybe TRBD1 (5 bases). Trimming removed 4 bases at V and 5 bases at J, with 12 bases between. Germline V lookup: CDR1 KGHSH, CDR2 LQKENI. The CDR3 has 14 residues. DNA of the CDR3: TGTGCCAGCTCACTGAATCGGGGCGATCAGCCCCAGCATTTT. This gives the protein CASSLNRGDQPQHF. The full variable domain, in which reference TRBV18 and TRBJ1-5 provide the parts outside the CDR3, is NAGVMQNPRHLVRRRGQEARLRCSPMKGHSHVYWYRQLPEEGLKFMVYLQKENIIDESGMPKERFSAEFPKEGPSILRIQQVVRGDSAAYFCASSLNRGDQPQHFGDGTRLSIL.

This chain joins TRBV19 and TRBJ1-2, with a weak D call TRBD1 (6 bases). V was cut by 7 bases and J by 0 bases, with 21 bases left in between. The CDR3 is 17 amino acids. Germline V gene sequence: CDR1 LNHDA, CDR2 SQIVND (reference sequence). CDR3 in DNA: TGTGCCAGTACTCCCTATGGGCCAGGGGCGACTAACTATGGCTACACCTTC. Its protein product is CASTPYGPGATNYGYTF. The variable domain in full, completed from reference TRBV19 and TRBJ1-2, reads DGGITQSPKYLFRKEGQNVTLSCEQNLNHDAMYWYRQDPGQGLRLIYYSQIVNDFQKGDIAEGYSVSREKKESFPLTVTSAQKNPTAFYLCASTPYGPGATNYGYTFGSGTRLTVV.

This clone was picked up a small number of times. The rearrangement uses TRBV6-8 and TRBJ1-1; tentatively, D is TRBD1 (6 bases). The CDR3 totals 13 residues. Germline V gives CDR1 MNHGY, CDR2 SAAAGT. V was pared by 10 bases and J by 10 bases, with 22 bases between. In DNA form, the CDR3 reads TGTGCCACCGGACTGACGGGGGCGGAGGGAGCTTTCTTT. It yields the protein CATGLTGAEGAFF.